Following are 16 T cell receptor beta chains from one sample sequenced in a study of cytotoxic CD8 clonotypes in ibrutinib-treated CLL. Clones were read by immunoSEQ multiplex PCR, and TCRdb kept only the in-frame ones, dropping some. The profile covers more than 12,000 clones, with approximately 58% appearing a single time and roughly 13% taken by the ten largest. The specimen was PBMCs, collected before ibrutinib treatment. These receptor sequences come from a human donor with chronic lymphocytic leukemia.

This clone was found a few times. The genes are TRBV5-5 and TRBJ2-7; D is possibly TRBD2 (6 bases). This CDR3 region has 17 residues. Germline CDR1 SGHKS, CDR2 YYEKEE (reference sequence). Trimming removed 7 bases at V and 4 bases at J, with 27 bases between. The DNA of the CDR3 is TGTGCCAGCCGCCCCCAACACGGGAGTGGGCGGATTTACGAGCAGTACTTC. Its translation is CASRPQHGSGRIYEQYF.

The rearrangement uses TRBV7-2 and TRBJ1-5; D not certain. The CDR3 loop spans 16 amino acids. Germline V CDR1 and CDR2: SGHTA, FQGNSA. V shed 1 base and J shed 0 bases, with 10 bases lying between them. The CDR3 region has the DNA TGTGCCAGCAGCTTAGATGCAGGTTATAGCAATCAGCCCCAGCATTTT. Translated: CASSLDAGYSNQPQHF.

The V call is TRBV28, the J call TRBJ1-5; D unresolved. The V end was cut by 7 bases, the J end by 1 base, with 14 bases between. CDR3 length: 15 residues. Germline assignment: CDR1 MDHEN and CDR2 SYDVKM. The CDR3 region has the DNA TGTGCCAGCACCACTGCTTTAGGGAGCAATCAGCCCCAGCATTTT. Its translation: CASTTALGSNQPQHF.

The chain combines TRBV28 with TRBJ2-1; TRBD2 matches at 15 bases. V dropped 5 bases and J dropped 2; count of bases not matched to a gene: 1. The V gene's germline CDR1 is MDHEN and CDR2 SYDVKM. The CDR3 sequence is 16 residues long. The CDR3 DNA sequence: TGTGCCAGCAGTCGGACTAGCGGGGGGGCCTACAATGAGCAGTTCTTC. Protein: CASSRTSGGAYNEQFF.

Only a few counts were recorded for this clone. The gene calls are TRBV29-1 and TRBJ2-1; no clear D. V was clipped by 4 bases and J by 9 bases, with 7 bases between them. The CDR3 runs 10 residues. CDR1 is SQVTM and CDR2 is ANQGSEA in the germline V gene. CDR3 in DNA: TGCAGCGTTGGGCAATCTGAGCAGTTCTTC. It specifies CSVGQSEQFF.

This clone was seen only a few times. The chain uses TRBV5-4 and TRBJ2-2; TRBD1 agrees at 9 bases. This CDR3 is 15 amino acids long. The germline V gene has CDR1 SGHNT and CDR2 YYREEE (reference sequence). V was pared by 4 bases and J by 8 bases, with 9 bases of the junction left unmatched. The CDR3 coding sequence is TGTGCCAGCAGCCTCCGGACAGGGGTATTGGGGGAGCTGTTTTTT. Its protein is CASSLRTGVLGELFF.

This clone has just a few counts. One end of the junction is discordant with germline, which a read error may explain. This sequence joins TRBV2 and TRBJ1-1; tentative D call: TRBD1 (6 bases). The CDR3 runs to 9 residues. The V gene's germline CDR1 is SNHLY and CDR2 FYNNEI. CDR3 in amino acids: CASIEGDLF. CDR3 sequence (DNA): TGTGCCAGCATTGAGGGGGACCTCTTT. The full variable domain, completed using reference TRBV2 and TRBJ1-1, is EPEVTQTPSHQVTQMGQEVILRCVPISNHLYFYWYRQILGQKVEFLVSFYNNEISEKSEIFDDQFSVERPDGSNFTLKIRSTKLEDSAMYFCASIEGDLFGQGTRLTVV.

The V call is TRBV20-1, the J call TRBJ1-1; the D is unclear. The V end was cut by 4 bases, the J end by 6 bases, with 9 bases between. Germline CDR1 and CDR2: DFQATT and SNEGSKA (reference sequence). This CDR3 has 11 amino acids. CDR3 region: CSATREAEAFF. For the CDR3, the DNA is TGCAGTGCTACCCGGGAGGCTGAAGCTTTCTTT.

V gene TRBV4-2 combines with J gene TRBJ2-2; D gene unclear. The germline gives CDR1 LGHNA, CDR2 YNFKEQ. The CDR3 is made up of 15 amino acids. The germline V and J ends were trimmed by 5 bases and 4 bases, with 14 bases remaining between them. CDR3: CASSYGSMGTGELFF. The CDR3 nucleotides read TGTGCCAGCAGCTACGGGTCTATGGGCACCGGGGAGCTGTTTTTT.

J is TRBJ2-1 and V is TRBV19, with a tentative D call TRBD1 (6 bases). Germline V gene lookup returns CDR1 LNHDA and CDR2 SQIVND (reference sequence). The CDR3 sequence is 14 residues long. The V end lost 5 bases, the J end lost 4 bases, and 12 bases lay between the germline ends. The CDR3, as DNA: TGTGCCAGTAGTCCCTGGACAGATTACAATGAGCAGTTCTTC. Encoded protein: CASSPWTDYNEQFF.

This clone was picked up a small number of times. This chain joins TRBV2 and TRBJ2-1; the D call may be TRBD1 or TRBD2 (6 bases each). Germline lookup yields CDR1 SNHLY and CDR2 FYNNEI. This CDR3 contains 14 residues. Trimming took off 11 bases at V and 0 bases at J, with 14 bases between the two ends. The CDR3 DNA reads as TGTGCCTACAGGGACTTCTCCTCCTACAATGAGCAGTTCTTC. The encoded protein is CAYRDFSSYNEQFF.

The J gene is TRBJ2-2, the V gene TRBV28; TRBD2 agrees at 8 bases. Germline loops: CDR1 MDHEN, CDR2 SYDVKM. With V trimmed by 3 bases and J by 7 bases, 10 bases remained unmatched. The CDR3 is 16 amino acids. The CDR3, as DNA: TGTGCCAGCAGTTTTAGCGGGGCCGCGTCGATCGGGGAGCTGTTTTTT. It translates to CASSFSGAASIGELFF.

The chain links TRBV7-2 to TRBJ1-5; D gene ambiguous. This CDR3 contains 16 residues. Trimming removed 5 bases at V and 0 bases at J, with 14 bases between. Germline V gene lookup returns CDR1 SGHTA and CDR2 FQGNSA. CDR3 coding DNA: TGTGCCAGCAGCCGACCCGGGATCCATAGCAATCAGCCCCAGCATTTT. Translating gives CASSRPGIHSNQPQHF.

The V call is TRBV18, the J call TRBJ2-1, with D possibly TRBD1 on 7 matching bases. Looked up from germline, CDR1 is KGHSH and CDR2 is LQKENI. This CDR3 contains 15 residues. Trimming shortened V by 4 bases and J by 9 bases, and 19 bases separated the two germline ends. This CDR3 reads CASSLRGAGDSEQFF. The CDR3 DNA reads as TGTGCCAGCTCACTAAGGGGGGCAGGGGACAGTGAGCAGTTCTTC.

J is TRBJ1-4 and V is TRBV4-1; TRBD1 matches at 11 bases. Germline CDR1 MGHRA, CDR2 YSYEKL. The CDR3 has 16 residues. The V segment lost 5 bases and the J segment 6 bases; nucleotides outside the gene matches: 8. CDR3 sequence reads: CASSARTGGWDEKLFF. CDR3 in DNA: TGCGCCAGCAGCGCACGGACAGGGGGCTGGGATGAAAAACTGTTTTTT.

This clone was seen only a few times. The rearrangement uses TRBV2 and TRBJ2-3, with 11 bases aligning to TRBD2. The CDR3 extends over 16 amino acids. Trimming at V came to 1 base and at J to 2 bases, leaving 2 bases not matched to a gene. Germline-derived CDR1 and CDR2 are SNHLY and FYNNEI. The CDR3 sequence is CASSEGLAGTTDTQYF. In DNA form, the CDR3 reads TGTGCCAGCAGTGAAGGACTAGCGGGAACCACAGATACGCAGTATTTT.